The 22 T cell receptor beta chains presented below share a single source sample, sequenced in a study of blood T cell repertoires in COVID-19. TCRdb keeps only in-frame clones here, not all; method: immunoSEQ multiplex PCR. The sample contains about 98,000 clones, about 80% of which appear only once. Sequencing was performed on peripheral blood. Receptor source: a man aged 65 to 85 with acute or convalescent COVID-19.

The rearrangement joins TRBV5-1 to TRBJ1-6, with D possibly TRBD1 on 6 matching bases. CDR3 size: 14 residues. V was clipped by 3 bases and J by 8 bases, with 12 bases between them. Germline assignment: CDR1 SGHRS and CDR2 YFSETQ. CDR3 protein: CASSSQGLDSPLHF. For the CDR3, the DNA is TGCGCCAGCAGCTCCCAGGGGCTAGATTCACCCCTCCACTTT. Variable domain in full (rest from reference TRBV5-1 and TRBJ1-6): KAGVTQTPRYLIKTRGQQVTLSCSPISGHRSVSWYQQTPGQGLQFLFEYFSETQRNKGNFPGRFSGRQFSNSRSEMNVSTLELGDSALYLCASSSQGLDSPLHFGNGTRLTVT.

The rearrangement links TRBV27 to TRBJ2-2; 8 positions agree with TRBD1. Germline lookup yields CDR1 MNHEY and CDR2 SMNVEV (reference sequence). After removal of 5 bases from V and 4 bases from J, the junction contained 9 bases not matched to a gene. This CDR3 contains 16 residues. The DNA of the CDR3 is TGTGCCAGCAGTGAGCGACAGGGGTTTCCCACCGGGGAGCTGTTTTTT. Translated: CASSERQGFPTGELFF.

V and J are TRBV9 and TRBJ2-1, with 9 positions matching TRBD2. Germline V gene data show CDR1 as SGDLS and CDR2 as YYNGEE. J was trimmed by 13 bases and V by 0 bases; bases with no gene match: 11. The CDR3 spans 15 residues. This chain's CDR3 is CASSVVTSGLAVQFF. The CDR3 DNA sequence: TGTGCCAGCAGCGTAGTAACTAGCGGGCTCGCGGTACAGTTCTTC.

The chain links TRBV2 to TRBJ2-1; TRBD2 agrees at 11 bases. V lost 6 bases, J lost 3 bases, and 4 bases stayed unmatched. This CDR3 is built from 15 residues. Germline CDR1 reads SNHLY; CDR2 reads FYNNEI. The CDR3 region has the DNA TGTGCCAGCAGAGACGGGACTAGCGGCTACAATGAGCAGTTCTTC. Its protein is CASRDGTSGYNEQFF. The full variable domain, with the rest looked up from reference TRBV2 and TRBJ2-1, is EPEVTQTPSHQVTQMGQEVILRCVPISNHLYFYWYRQILGQKVEFLVSFYNNEISEKSEIFDDQFSVERPDGSNFTLKIRSTKLEDSAMYFCASRDGTSGYNEQFFGPGTRLTVL.

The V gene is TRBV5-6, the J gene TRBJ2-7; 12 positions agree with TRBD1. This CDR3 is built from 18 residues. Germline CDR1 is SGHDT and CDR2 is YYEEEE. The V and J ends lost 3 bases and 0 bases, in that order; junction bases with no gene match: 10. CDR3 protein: CASSSRGTGGPLSYEQYF. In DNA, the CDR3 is TGTGCCAGCAGCTCCCGAGGGACAGGGGGCCCGCTCTCCTACGAGCAGTACTTC. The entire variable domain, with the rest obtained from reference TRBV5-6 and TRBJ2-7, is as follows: DAGVTQSPTHLIKTRGQQVTLRCSPKSGHDTVSWYQQALGQGPQFIFQYYEEEERQRGNFPDRFSGHQFPNYSSELNVNALLLGDSALYLCASSSRGTGGPLSYEQYFGPGTRLTVT.

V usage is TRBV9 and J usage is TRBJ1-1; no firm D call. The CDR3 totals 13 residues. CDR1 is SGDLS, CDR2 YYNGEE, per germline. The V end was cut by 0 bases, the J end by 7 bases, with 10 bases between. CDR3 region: CASSVASVSEAFF. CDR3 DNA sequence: TGTGCCAGCAGCGTAGCGTCAGTCAGTGAAGCTTTCTTT.

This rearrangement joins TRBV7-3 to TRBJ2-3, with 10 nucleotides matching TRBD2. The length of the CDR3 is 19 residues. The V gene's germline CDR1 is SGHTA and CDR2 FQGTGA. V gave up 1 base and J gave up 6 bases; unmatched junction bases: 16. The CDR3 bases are TGTGCCAGCAGCTTAAACCCCGTCGGGGCTAGCGGGAGAGCGGATACGCAGTATTTT. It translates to CASSLNPVGASGRADTQYF.

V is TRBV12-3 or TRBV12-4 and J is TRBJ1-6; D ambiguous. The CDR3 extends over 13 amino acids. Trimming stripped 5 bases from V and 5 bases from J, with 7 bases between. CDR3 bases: TGTGCCAGCAGTCCTTATGATAATTCACCCCTCCACTTT. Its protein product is CASSPYDNSPLHF.

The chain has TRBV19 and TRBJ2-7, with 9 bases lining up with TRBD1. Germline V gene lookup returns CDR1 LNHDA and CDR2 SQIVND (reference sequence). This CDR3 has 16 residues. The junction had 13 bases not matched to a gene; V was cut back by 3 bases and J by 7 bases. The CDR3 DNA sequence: TGTGCCAGTAGTATCAGACCCCAGGACAGGGGTGGAGAGCAGTACTTC. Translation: CASSIRPQDRGGEQYF.

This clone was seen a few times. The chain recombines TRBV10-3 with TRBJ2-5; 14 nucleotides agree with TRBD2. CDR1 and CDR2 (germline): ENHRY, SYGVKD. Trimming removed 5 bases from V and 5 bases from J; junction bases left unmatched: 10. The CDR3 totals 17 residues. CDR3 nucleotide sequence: TGTGCCATCAGTTCCGGGACTAGCGGGAGAGGGTTGGAGACCCAGTACTTC. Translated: CAISSGTSGRGLETQYF.

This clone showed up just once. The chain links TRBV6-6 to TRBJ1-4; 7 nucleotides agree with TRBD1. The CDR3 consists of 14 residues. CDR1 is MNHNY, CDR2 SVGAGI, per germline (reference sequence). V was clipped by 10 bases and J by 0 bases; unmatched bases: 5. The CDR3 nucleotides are TGTGCCACCGGGACAGTGCCAACTAATGAAAAACTGTTTTTT. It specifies CATGTVPTNEKLFF.

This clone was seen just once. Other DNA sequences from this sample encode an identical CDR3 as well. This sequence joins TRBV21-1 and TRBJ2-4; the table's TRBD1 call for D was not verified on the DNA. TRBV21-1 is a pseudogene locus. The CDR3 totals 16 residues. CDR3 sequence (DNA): TGTGCCAGCAGCAAAGGGAGAGGGACAGGGTGGGACATTCAGTACTTT. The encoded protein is CASSKGRGTGWDIQYF.

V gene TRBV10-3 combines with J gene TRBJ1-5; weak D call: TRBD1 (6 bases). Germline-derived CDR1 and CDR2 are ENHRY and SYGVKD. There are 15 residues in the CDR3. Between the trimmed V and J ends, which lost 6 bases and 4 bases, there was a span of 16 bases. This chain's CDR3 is CAIRADRSSNQPQHF. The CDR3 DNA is TGTGCCATCAGGGCTGACAGGAGTAGTAATCAGCCCCAGCATTTT.

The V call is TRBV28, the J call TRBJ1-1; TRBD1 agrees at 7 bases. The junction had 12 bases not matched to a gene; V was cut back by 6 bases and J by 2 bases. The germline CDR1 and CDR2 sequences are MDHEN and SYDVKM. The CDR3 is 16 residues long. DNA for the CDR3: TGTGCCAGCAGCGCTCCGGGACAGTCAGCTAACACTGAAGCTTTCTTT. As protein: CASSAPGQSANTEAFF.

The CDR3 DNA follows: TGTGCCAGCAGCTCAGACAGGGGGATAGCGGGAGGAGGCCGCTACGAGCAGTACTTC. It codes for CASSSDRGIAGGGRYEQYF. The gene calls are TRBV7-8 and TRBJ2-7; the D gene is possibly TRBD2 (10 bases). Germline assignment: CDR1 SGHVS and CDR2 FQNEAQ. This CDR3 region has 19 residues. V was cut by 4 bases and J by 3 bases, with 28 bases left in between. The whole variable domain, remainder taken from reference TRBV7-8 and TRBJ2-7, is GAGVSQSPRYKVAKRGQDVALRCDPISGHVSLFWYQQALGQGPEFLTYFQNEAQLDKSGLPSDRFFAERPEGSVSTLKIQRTQQEDSAVYLCASSSDRGIAGGGRYEQYFGPGTRLTVT.

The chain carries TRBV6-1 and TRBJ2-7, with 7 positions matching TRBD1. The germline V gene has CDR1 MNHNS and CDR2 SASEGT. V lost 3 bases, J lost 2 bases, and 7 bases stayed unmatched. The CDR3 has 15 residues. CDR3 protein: CASSDTGDPTYEQYF. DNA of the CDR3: TGTGCCAGCAGTGACACAGGGGACCCGACCTACGAGCAGTACTTC.

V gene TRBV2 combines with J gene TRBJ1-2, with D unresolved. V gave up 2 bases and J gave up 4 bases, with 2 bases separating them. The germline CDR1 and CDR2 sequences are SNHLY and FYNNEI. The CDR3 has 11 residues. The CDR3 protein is CASSERYGYTF. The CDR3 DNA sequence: TGTGCCAGCAGTGAACGCTATGGCTACACCTTC.

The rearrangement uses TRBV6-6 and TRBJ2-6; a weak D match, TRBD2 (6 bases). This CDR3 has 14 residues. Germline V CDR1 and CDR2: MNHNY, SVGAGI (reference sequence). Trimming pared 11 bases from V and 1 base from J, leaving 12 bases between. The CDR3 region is CASLGGSGANVLTF. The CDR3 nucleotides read TGTGCCTCCCTTGGGGGGTCTGGGGCCAACGTCCTGACTTTC.

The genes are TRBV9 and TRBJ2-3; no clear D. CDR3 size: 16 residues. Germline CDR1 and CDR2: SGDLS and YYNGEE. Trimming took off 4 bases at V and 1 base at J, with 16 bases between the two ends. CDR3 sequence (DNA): TGTGCCAGCAGCCCAAGGAACTACCCTGGCACAGATACGCAGTATTTT. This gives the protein CASSPRNYPGTDTQYF.

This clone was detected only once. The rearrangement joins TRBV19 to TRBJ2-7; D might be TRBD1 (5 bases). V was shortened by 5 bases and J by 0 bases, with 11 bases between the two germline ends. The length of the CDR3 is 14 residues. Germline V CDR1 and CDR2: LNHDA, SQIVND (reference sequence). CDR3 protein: CASSADTSSYEQYF. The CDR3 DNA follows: TGTGCCAGTAGTGCGGACACCAGCTCCTACGAGCAGTACTTC.

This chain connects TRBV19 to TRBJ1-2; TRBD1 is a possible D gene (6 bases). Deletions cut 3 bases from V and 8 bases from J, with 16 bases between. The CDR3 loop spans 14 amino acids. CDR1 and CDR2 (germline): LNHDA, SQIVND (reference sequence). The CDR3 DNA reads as TGTGCCAGTAGTATTATCGGGGGGGCAACGGGCTACACCTTC. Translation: CASSIIGGATGYTF.

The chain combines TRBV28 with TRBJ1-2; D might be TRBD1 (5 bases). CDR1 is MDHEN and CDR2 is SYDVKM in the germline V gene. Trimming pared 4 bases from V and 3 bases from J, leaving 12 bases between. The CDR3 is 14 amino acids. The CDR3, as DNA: TGTGCCAGCAGTTCTGGAGGGGACGACTATGGCTACACCTTC. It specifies CASSSGGDDYGYTF.